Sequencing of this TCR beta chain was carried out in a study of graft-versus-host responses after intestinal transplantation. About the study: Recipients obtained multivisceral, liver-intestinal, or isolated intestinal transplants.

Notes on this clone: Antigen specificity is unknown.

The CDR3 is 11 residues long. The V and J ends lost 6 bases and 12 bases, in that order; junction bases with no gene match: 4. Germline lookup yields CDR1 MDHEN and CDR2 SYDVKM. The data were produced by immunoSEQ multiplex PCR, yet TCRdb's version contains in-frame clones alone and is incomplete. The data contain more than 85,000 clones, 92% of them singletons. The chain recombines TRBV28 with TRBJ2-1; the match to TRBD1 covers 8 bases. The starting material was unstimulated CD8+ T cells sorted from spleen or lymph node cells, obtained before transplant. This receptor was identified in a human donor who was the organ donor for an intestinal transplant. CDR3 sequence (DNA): TGTGCCAGCAGCAAAACAGGGGGGCAGTTCTTC. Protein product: CASSKTGGQFF.